Each of the 7 T cell receptor beta chains below was sequenced from the same sample in a study of control samples from healthy donors and cancer patients (dated by TCRdb to 2020 to 2021). Library method: the immunoSEQ multiplex PCR assay. In TCRdb, the immuneACCESS table is reduced to in-frame sequences with V and J assigned. These tables do not hold every clone; where another copy was compared, an unresolved V gene accounts for under half, and the others remain unexplained. The sample table contains about 120,000 clones; only one count was recorded for over 90% of them. The ten largest clones take up about 2.6% of the sample. Sequencing was carried out using blood. Receptors were obtained from a man younger than 40 in good health.

Comments on this clone: The same CDR3 also results from other DNA sequences found in this sample. The chain links TRBV12-3 or TRBV12-4 to TRBJ1-1, with 7 bases matching TRBD1. This CDR3 comprises 13 residues. Trimming at V came to 5 bases and at J to 5 bases, leaving 5 bases not matched to a gene. The CDR3 DNA sequence: TGTGCCAGCAGTCATAACAGGGGAACTGAAGCTTTCTTT. Encoded protein: CASSHNRGTEAFF.

The rearrangement links TRBV3-1 (or the pseudogene TRBV3-2) to TRBJ1-4, with D perhaps matching TRBD1 (6 bases). V lost 4 bases to trimming and J lost 5 bases, with 14 bases between them. Germline-derived CDR1 and CDR2 are LGHDT and YNNKEL (reference sequence). The CDR3 length is 15 residues. CDR3 in amino acids: CASSPNRDLNEKLFF. CDR3 bases: TGTGCCAGCAGCCCCAACAGGGACCTAAATGAAAAACTGTTTTTT.

V and J are TRBV27 and TRBJ1-1; D unresolved. Germline CDR1 is MNHEY and CDR2 is SMNVEV (reference sequence). V shed 6 bases and J shed 5 bases, with 10 bases lying between them. This CDR3 spans 12 amino acids. The CDR3 DNA sequence: TGTGCCAGCAGCGGTATAGGGACTGAAGCTTTCTTT. It codes for CASSGIGTEAFF.

The gene calls are TRBV13 and TRBJ2-3; TRBD2 matches 7 bases. The CDR3 has 15 amino acids. CDR1 and CDR2 (germline): PRHDT, FYEKMQ (reference sequence). With 5 bases clipped from V and 1 base from J, the junction kept 6 bases outside the gene matches. CDR3 DNA: TGTGCCAGCAGCCTATTTGGGGGGGGCACAGATACGCAGTATTTT. Translated: CASSLFGGGTDTQYF. Drawing the rest from reference TRBV13 and TRBJ2-3, the complete variable domain is AAGVIQSPRHLIKEKRETATLKCYPIPRHDTVYWYQQGPGQDPQFLISFYEKMQSDKGSIPDRFSAQQFSDYHSELNMSSLELGDSALYFCASSLFGGGTDTQYFGPGTRLTVL.

Notes on this clone: One end of the junction does not line up with germline, which may come from a read error. The chain recombines TRBV27 with TRBJ2-7, with D possibly being TRBD2 (6 bases). Germline V gene sequence: CDR1 MNHEY, CDR2 SMNVEV (reference sequence). This CDR3 contains 12 residues. CDR3 DNA sequence: TGTGCGAGCAGTTTTTGGGGAGGTGAGCAGTACTTC. Translated: CASSFWGGEQYF.

The gene calls are TRBV9 and TRBJ1-1; D possibly corresponds to TRBD1 (5 bases). CDR3 length: 12 amino acids. The V end lost 2 bases, the J end lost 7 bases, and 9 bases lay between the germline ends. Germline V gene data show CDR1 as SGDLS and CDR2 as YYNGEE. CDR3 amino acids: CASSVGAGEAFF. CDR3 nucleotides: TGTGCCAGCAGCGTCGGGGCGGGTGAAGCTTTCTTT.

V and J are TRBV10-1 and TRBJ1-1, with D perhaps TRBD1 (6 bases). Germline CDR1 is WNHNN and CDR2 is SYGVQD (reference sequence). Trimming stripped 5 bases from V and 5 bases from J, with 12 bases between. The CDR3 length is 13 residues. The CDR3 nucleotides read TGCGCCAGCAGTACGGGGGGCGAGACTGAAGCTTTCTTT. The encoded protein is CASSTGGETEAFF.